This record covers a single T cell receptor (beta chain). What it binds is not known. These data come from a study of OX40 agonist ivuxolimab in advanced cancers. Study-wide points: CD8+ T cells were the subset that, on average, had more expanded clones than CD4+. Clonal expansion from baseline to week 6 occurred in both CD4+ and CD8+ T cells. Normalized T-cell clonal expansion was also low in some nonresponders.

This table comes from immunoSEQ multiplex PCR, and its TCRdb copy is limited to in-frame clones, with some not included. Here the sample spans about 80,000 clones, roughly 88% being singletons. Patients were ruled out by autoimmune disease history or systemic immunosuppression. Trimming removed 1 base at V and 1 base at J, with 10 bases between. Germline V gene sequence: CDR1 SGHAT, CDR2 FQNNGV. This CDR3 comprises 15 residues. The sequencing used CD4+ or CD8+ T cells sorted from blood, collected in a trial of the OX40 agonist ivuxolimab. The genes are TRBV11-2 and TRBJ2-5; D is unresolved. This TCR was sampled from an adult with an advanced solid tumor such as melanoma, head and neck, liver or kidney cancer. CDR3 loop: CASSLGVGTQETQYF. In DNA, the CDR3 is TGTGCCAGCAGCTTAGGGGTGGGCACCCAAGAGACCCAGTACTTC.